In its sample, the clone carrying this T cell receptor beta chain was seen a few times. Its antigen is unknown. This sample was taken from a study of T cells in Graves' hyperthyroidism and ophthalmopathy. Study details: The initial diagnosis was the point when peripheral blood was collected, ahead of any treatment. Regarding the study as a whole: Blood also carried most thyroid clonotypes expanded above 0.001.

Germline V CDR1 and CDR2: LNHDA, SQIVND (reference sequence). The CDR3 runs 15 residues. Deletions cut 3 bases from V and 3 bases from J, with 12 bases between. TCR beta CDR3 regions were amplified from RNA transcripts. The primer set for the first-round RT-PCR of the TCR CDR3 was HTBI. A single record per CDR3 protein comes from TCRdb applying MiXCR to the multiplex PCR reads. The data show around 400,000 distinct CDR3 sequences, around 16% seen once. Patients aged 18 to 65 with hyperthyroidism were newly diagnosed, with duration under 2 months. V is TRBV19 and J is TRBJ1-5; tentatively, D is TRBD1 (6 bases). The sequence derives from a young woman with Graves' hyperthyroidism that later progressed to Graves' ophthalmopathy. Material for sequencing was blood. DNA of the CDR3: TGTGCCAGTAGTATGGTACAGGGCACCAATCAGCCCCAGCATTTT. Its protein is CASSMVQGTNQPQHF.